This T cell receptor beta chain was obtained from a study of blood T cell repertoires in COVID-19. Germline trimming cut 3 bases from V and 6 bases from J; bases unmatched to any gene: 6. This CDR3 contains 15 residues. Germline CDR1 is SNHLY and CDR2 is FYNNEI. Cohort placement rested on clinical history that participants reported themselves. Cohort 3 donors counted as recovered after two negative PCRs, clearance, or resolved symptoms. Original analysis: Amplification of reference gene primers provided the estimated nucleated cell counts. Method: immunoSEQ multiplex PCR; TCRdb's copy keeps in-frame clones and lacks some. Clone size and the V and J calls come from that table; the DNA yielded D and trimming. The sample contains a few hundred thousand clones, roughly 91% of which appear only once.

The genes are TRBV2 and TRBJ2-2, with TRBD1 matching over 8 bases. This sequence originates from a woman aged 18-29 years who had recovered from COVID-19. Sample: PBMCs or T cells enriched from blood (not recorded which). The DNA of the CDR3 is TGTGCCAGCAGTGATCGGCAGGGGGCATCCGGGGAGCTGTTTTTT. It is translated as CASSDRQGASGELFF.